A selection of T cell receptor beta chains follows, all from one sample in a study of CD4 T cells in relation to SARS-CoV-2 and coronaviruses. For these receptors, no antigen is known. Repertoires were generated with immunoSEQ multiplex PCR, while TCRdb's copy carries only in-frame clones and drops some. The sample contains approximately 41,000 clones, under 85% of which appear only once. Sequencing used memory CD4+ T cells from PBMCs, cultured in vitro. The receptors shown here come from an adult with COVID-19. Each CDR3 is given with its conserved first and last residue. A D gene is named only where the DNA matches it firmly. Clone size is not always given. Where it is, it says once, few, many or a class for expanded clones.

j_call	v_call	d_call	clone_size	cdr3_aa	cdr3_nt
TRBJ2-2	TRBV28	-	-	CASRGAGEAGELFF	TGTGCCAGCAGGGGGGCGGGGGAAGCCGGGGAGCTGTTTTTT
TRBJ2-7	TRBV5-1	-	-	CASSYNWGSSYEQYF	TGCGCCAGCAGCTATAACTGGGGATCCTCCTACGAGCAGTACTTC
TRBJ2-1	TRBV24-1	TRBD2	-	CATSDPTGGGSYNEQFF	TGTGCCACCAGTGATCCCACGGGGGGGGGCTCCTACAATGAGCAGTTCTTC
TRBJ1-6	TRBV7-3	-	-	CASSLTTEGSLHF	TGTGCCAGCAGCTTAACTACGGAGGGGTCCCTCCACTTT
TRBJ2-5	TRBV5-1	-	-	CASSLEPGVETQYF	TGCGCCAGCAGCTTGGAGCCGGGTGTAGAGACCCAGTACTTC
TRBJ2-1	TRBV5-1	-	-	CASSLEPYNEQFF	TGCGCCAGCAGCTTGGAACCCTACAATGAGCAGTTCTTC
TRBJ2-5	TRBV5-1	TRBD2	once	CASSLAGGAQETQYF	TGCGCCAGCAGCTTGGCCGGGGGGGCGCAAGAGACCCAGTACTTC
TRBJ2-3	TRBV24-1	TRBD1	-	CATSDLGTGGRAPDTQYF	TGTGCCACCAGTGATTTGGGGACAGGGGGCAGAGCGCCAGATACGCAGTATTTT
TRBJ2-2	TRBV5-6	-	-	CASSQGPGSGELFF	TGTGCCAGCAGTCAAGGTCCCGGGAGCGGGGAGCTGTTTTTT
TRBJ2-3	TRBV19	-	-	CASRASASTDTQYF	TGTGCCAGTAGAGCTAGCGCCAGCACAGATACGCAGTATTTT
TRBJ2-4	TRBV10-2	-	-	CASSPRDNIQYF	TGCGCCAGCAGCCCCCGGGACAACATTCAGTACTTC
TRBJ2-7	TRBV6-2/TRBV6-3	TRBD2	few	CASSYARTSPNREQYF	TGTGCCAGCAGTTACGCGAGGACTAGCCCCAATCGCGAGCAGTACTTC
TRBJ2-3	TRBV28	-	once	CASSPRRGSESTDTQYF	TGTGCCAGCAGTCCCCGCCGGGGCAGTGAGAGCACAGATACGCAGTATTTT
TRBJ2-5	TRBV18	TRBD2	-	CASLQRDQETQYF	TGTGCCAGCCTTCAGCGGGATCAAGAGACCCAGTACTTC
TRBJ1-5	TRBV28	-	-	CASTKVGGKVNQPQHF	TGTGCCAGCACTAAGGTTGGGGGCAAAGTCAATCAGCCCCAGCATTTT
TRBJ2-1	TRBV5-1	-	-	CASSLQDNEQFF	TGCGCCAGCAGCTTGCAGGACAATGAGCAGTTCTTC
TRBJ1-1	TRBV11-3	-	-	CASSLRVNTEAFF	TGTGCCAGCAGCTTGAGAGTGAACACTGAAGCTTTCTTT
TRBJ1-2	TRBV2	-	few	CASSELGQLYGYTF	TGTGCCAGCAGTGAATTAGGACAGCTCTATGGCTACACCTTC
TRBJ2-5	TRBV4-1	-	-	CASSQVLGTTGETQYF	TGCGCCAGCAGCCAAGTACTAGGGACAACCGGGGAGACCCAGTACTTC
TRBJ2-5	TRBV5-6	TRBD1	-	CASTFGQGLETQYF	TGTGCCAGCACCTTCGGACAGGGCTTAGAGACCCAGTACTTC
TRBJ2-3	TRBV28	TRBD2	-	CASSETSGNTDTQYF	TGTGCCAGCAGTGAAACTAGCGGTAATACAGATACGCAGTATTTT
TRBJ2-1	TRBV10-3	TRBD2	-	CAAMPGLAGRSSYNEQFF	TGTGCCGCCATGCCGGGACTAGCGGGAAGGAGCTCCTACAATGAGCAGTTCTTC
TRBJ2-3	TRBV18	TRBD2	once	CASSLGTSGTADTQYF	TGTGCCAGCTCACTAGGGACTAGCGGGACCGCAGATACGCAGTATTTT
TRBJ2-5	TRBV5-6	-	-	CASGGRGETQYF	TGTGCCAGCGGGGGGCGAGGGGAGACCCAGTACTTC
TRBJ2-2	TRBV2	TRBD2	once	CASRGLGGKLYTGELFF	TGTGCCAGCCGAGGGCTGGGAGGGAAACTATACACCGGGGAGCTGTTTTTT
TRBJ2-1	TRBV7-2	TRBD2	-	CASSLSGSRGNEQFF	TGTGCCAGCAGCTTAAGCGGGAGCCGTGGTAATGAGCAGTTCTTC
TRBJ2-7	TRBV20-1	-	-	CSARRIYEQYF	TGCAGTGCTAGACGCATATACGAGCAGTACTTC
TRBJ2-3	TRBV7-3	-	-	CASSFSSADTQYF	TGTGCCAGCAGCTTTAGCAGCGCCGATACGCAGTATTTT
TRBJ2-1	TRBV18	TRBD2	-	CASSPTLSSGRARNSYNEQFF	TGTGCCAGCTCGCCTACCTTGAGTAGCGGGAGGGCCAGGAACTCCTACAATGAGCAGTTCTTC
TRBJ1-6	TRBV10-3	TRBD1	-	CAIKRDRDYSPLHF	TGTGCCATCAAGCGGGACAGGGATTATTCACCCCTCCACTTT